Listed below are T cell receptor beta chains from one sample, sequenced in a study of CD8+ T cells in alopecia areata. Only in-frame clones appear in the TCRdb table, and some are missing; sequencing was by immunoSEQ multiplex PCR. The repertoire holds hundreds of thousands of clones, 30% to 40% seen once, with around 0.48% in the top ten. The sequencing here drew on CD4+ T cells sorted from blood, taken around week 34, from a patient treated with tofacitinib. The receptors were sampled from a human donor with alopecia areata. The CDR3 runs from the conserved cysteine through the conserved F or W. A D gene is named only where the DNA matches it firmly. Rows may omit the clone size; those that give it use once, few, many or a size class.

clone size,D gene,J gene,V gene,CDR3 length,CDR3 protein,CDR3 DNA
few,-,TRBJ1-3,TRBV25-1,12,CASTRQGNTIYF,TGTGCCAGCACGCGACAGGGAAACACCATATATTTT
-,-,TRBJ1-2,TRBV27,13,CASSPRGAFGYTF,TGTGCCAGCAGTCCCCGGGGGGCGTTTGGCTACACCTTC
-,TRBD1,TRBJ2-5,TRBV15,14,CATSGVGTGKTQYF,TGTGCCACCAGCGGCGTGGGGACAGGGAAGACCCAGTACTTC
-,-,TRBJ2-1,TRBV30,15,CAWSDWKSSYNEQFF,TGTGCCTGGAGCGACTGGAAAAGCTCCTACAATGAGCAGTTCTTC
-,TRBD1,TRBJ2-2,TRBV7-2,15,CASSLRQGAVGELFF,TGTGCCAGCAGCTTAAGGCAGGGGGCCGTCGGGGAGCTGTTTTTT
-,-,TRBJ2-5,TRBV2,13,CASTPQIQETQYF,TGTGCCAGCACACCTCAGATTCAAGAGACCCAGTACTTC
-,TRBD1,TRBJ2-7,TRBV29-1,13,CSGDMDRLREQYF,TGCAGCGGAGATATGGACAGGCTTCGCGAGCAGTACTTC
-,-,TRBJ1-1,TRBV6-6,15,CASSYGGGGGTEAFF,TGTGCCAGCAGTTACGGCGGGGGCGGTGGCACTGAAGCTTTCTTT
-,TRBD2,TRBJ2-1,TRBV9,14,CASTISGGAGEQFF,TGTGCCAGCACCATCAGCGGGGGGGCCGGTGAGCAGTTCTTC
-,TRBD1,TRBJ2-6,TRBV15,17,CATSRGQGAKGANVLTF,TGTGCCACCAGCAGAGGACAGGGGGCTAAAGGGGCCAACGTCCTGACTTTC
-,-,TRBJ2-6,TRBV5-1,14,CASSLSSGANVLTF,TGCGCCAGCAGCTTGAGCTCTGGGGCCAACGTCCTGACTTTC
few,-,TRBJ2-7,TRBV14,15,CASSLIRGPAYEQYF,TGTGCCAGCAGCCTGATTCGGGGTCCTGCCTACGAGCAGTACTTC
-,TRBD1,TRBJ2-7,TRBV29-1,14,CSVGGDSVFYEQYF,TGCAGCGTTGGTGGGGACAGTGTTTTCTACGAGCAGTACTTC
once,-,TRBJ1-2,TRBV14,13,CASSSPPGYGYTF,TGTGCCAGCAGCTCCCCCCCGGGCTATGGCTACACCTTC
few,TRBD2,TRBJ2-1,TRBV6-5,15,CASRLLAGVNNEQFF,TGTGCCAGCAGACTACTAGCGGGAGTGAACAATGAGCAGTTCTTC
few,TRBD1,TRBJ1-4,TRBV7-9,12,CASSSGTVGLFF,TGTGCCAGCAGCTCCGGGACAGTGGGACTGTTTTTT
-,-,TRBJ1-1,TRBV19,11,CASSANTEAFF,TGTGCCAGTAGTGCTAACACTGAAGCTTTCTTT
-,-,TRBJ1-4,TRBV6-6,15,CASSHIVGESEKLFF,TGTGCCAGCAGTCATATAGTGGGGGAGAGTGAAAAACTGTTTTTT
once,-,TRBJ2-5,TRBV2,13,CASSHMEEETQYF,TGTGCCAGCAGTCATATGGAAGAAGAGACCCAGTACTTC
once,-,TRBJ1-2,TRBV2,13,CASRGTPLDGYTF,TGTGCCAGCAGGGGGACACCTCTTGATGGCTACACCTTC
-,-,TRBJ1-5,TRBV19,14,CASSIDYGRQPQHF,TGTGCCAGTAGTATAGATTACGGGCGGCAGCCCCAGCATTTT
-,-,TRBJ1-1,TRBV7-9,11,CASSMDTEAFF,TGTGCCAGCAGCATGGACACTGAAGCTTTCTTT
few,TRBD1,TRBJ1-5,TRBV6-6,15,CASSLSGQGNQPQHF,TGTGCCAGCTCATTGTCGGGACAGGGGAATCAGCCCCAGCATTTT
few,TRBD2,TRBJ2-1,TRBV28,17,CASSLWLASGSIYEQFF,TGTGCCAGCAGTTTATGGTTGGCTAGCGGGAGCATCTATGAGCAGTTCTTC
few,-,TRBJ1-1,TRBV18,13,CASSPGFGTEAFF,TGTGCCAGCTCACCAGGGTTTGGCACTGAAGCTTTCTTT
-,-,TRBJ1-2,TRBV2,11,CASGLRGGYTF,TGTGCCAGCGGACTACGGGGCGGCTACACCTTC
-,-,TRBJ2-2,TRBV15,12,CATSRVNGELFF,TGTGCCACCAGCAGAGTAAACGGGGAGCTGTTTTTT
few,TRBD2,TRBJ2-3,TRBV27,21,CASSLVGPGLAIGSYTDTQYF,TGTGCCAGCAGTTTAGTCGGCCCGGGACTAGCGATCGGGAGTTACACAGATACGCAGTATTTT
-,-,TRBJ2-2,TRBV30,16,CAWMGLAALNTGELFF,TGTGCCTGGATGGGGCTGGCGGCTTTGAACACCGGGGAGCTGTTTTTT
-,TRBD1,TRBJ1-4,TRBV9,15,CASSESQGPNEKLFF,TGTGCCAGCAGCGAGTCACAGGGGCCTAATGAAAAACTGTTTTTT